This T cell receptor (beta chain) derives from a study of T cells after yellow fever vaccination. Background on the study: Each low-cell-number fraction was prepared by means of SMART-Seq v4 Ultra Low Input. Study-wide findings and caveats: Though weaker, the secondary response peaked faster, on day 5 versus 15.

There are many counts of this clonotype. As yet, its antigen is unknown. Making TCR cDNA involved 5'RACE template switching, which added UMIs and a universal primer site. TCRdb ran MiXCR on the 5' RACE reads and lists one entry per CDR3 protein. The table includes around 160,000 distinct CDR3 sequences, approximately 6.7% detected once. CDR3 length: 13 residues. In germline, CDR1 is SGHAT, CDR2 FQDESV (reference sequence). The V gene lost 6 bases and the J gene lost 5 bases, with 11 bases spanning the gap. This chain connects TRBV11-1 to TRBJ2-1; perhaps TRBD1 as D (6 bases). This clonotype originated in a man aged 18 to 30 who received the YFV17D yellow fever vaccine. The specimen was CD4+ T cells sorted from PBMCs, collected about 5 days after the first yellow fever vaccination. In nucleotides, the CDR3 is TGTGCCAGCAGACCAGGACAGAACAATGAGCAGTTCTTC. Protein product: CASRPGQNNEQFF.